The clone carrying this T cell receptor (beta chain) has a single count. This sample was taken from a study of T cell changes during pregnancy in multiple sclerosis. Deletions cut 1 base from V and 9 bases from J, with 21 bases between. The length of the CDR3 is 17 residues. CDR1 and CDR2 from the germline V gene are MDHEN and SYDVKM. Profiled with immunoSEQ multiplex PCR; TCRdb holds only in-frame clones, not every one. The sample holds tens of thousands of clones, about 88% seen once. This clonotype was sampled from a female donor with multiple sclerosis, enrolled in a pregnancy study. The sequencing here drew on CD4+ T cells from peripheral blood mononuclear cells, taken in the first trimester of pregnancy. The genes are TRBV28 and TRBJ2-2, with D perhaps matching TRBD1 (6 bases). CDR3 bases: TGTGCCAGCAGTTTATCGGGCAGGGGTAGTGGGAGTTGGGAGCTGTTTTTT. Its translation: CASSLSGRGSGSWELFF.